The T cell receptor beta chain described here comes from a study of T cells expressing NK-cell markers. TCRdb processed the 5' RACE reads again and assigns one entry to each CDR3 protein, with no DNA. The table gives about 260,000 distinct CDR3 sequences; the top ten clones make up about 0.4% of it. The material sequenced was blood T cells: a sorted CD56 or NKG2C T cell subset, CD4+ or CD8+ T cells, or bulk PBMC T cells (not recorded which). The TCR comes from a man between 18 and 35 years old in good health.

The CDR3 here is CASSYSAGYNQPQHF. This chain connects TRBV6-2 or TRBV6-3 to TRBJ1-5. There are 15 residues in the CDR3. Germline lookup yields CDR1 MNHEY and CDR2 SVGEGT.